This is a list of T cell receptor beta chains from one sample in a study of cytomegalovirus exposure and HLA in healthy donors. Sequencing was performed with immunoSEQ multiplex PCR; in TCRdb, only in-frame clones are kept and a portion is missing. The sample has 150,000 to 200,000 clones, roughly 80% seen once. The sample comprised PBMCs. These receptors were obtained from a woman aged 40 to 55 in good health and CMV-seropositive. The CDR3 runs from the conserved cysteine through the conserved F or W. D genes are given only for firm matches. Part of the rows lack a size; the others show once, few, many or a class for expanded clones.

CDR3 protein	CDR3 DNA	V gene	J gene	clone size	D gene
CASSPPGVWNTEAFF	TGTGCCAGCTCACCCCCCGGGGTATGGAACACTGAAGCTTTCTTT	TRBV18	TRBJ1-1	NA	NA
CASSALGLAGGQQYF	TGTGCCAGCAGTGCCTTGGGACTAGCGGGAGGGCAGCAGTACTTC	TRBV2	TRBJ2-5	NA	TRBD2
CASSEQGLAGYNEQFF	TGTGCCAGCAGCGAACAGGGACTAGCGGGCTACAATGAGCAGTTCTTC	TRBV5-5	TRBJ2-1	few	TRBD2
CAAGDPPYGYTF	TGTGCCGCGGGGGATCCTCCCTATGGCTACACCTTC	TRBV6-1	TRBJ1-2	NA	NA
CASSRGGQLGAFF	TGTGCCAGCAGCCGGGGGGGTCAATTGGGAGCTTTCTTT	TRBV11-1	TRBJ1-1	once	NA
CASSLRAYRGTGELFF	TGTGCCAGCAGCCTCCGGGCTTACAGGGGCACCGGGGAGCTGTTTTTT	TRBV2	TRBJ2-2	NA	TRBD1
CASSPNTGTWNTEAFF	TGTGCCAGCAGCCCTAACACCGGGACATGGAACACTGAAGCTTTCTTT	TRBV5-4	TRBJ1-1	NA	NA
CASSSPQSLAKNIQYF	TGTGCCAGCAGCTCCCCCCAGTCGCTAGCCAAAAACATTCAGTACTTC	TRBV5-4	TRBJ2-4	NA	NA
CASSEVAGTYNEQFF	TGTGCCAGTAGTGAGGTAGCGGGAACTTACAATGAGCAGTTCTTC	TRBV19	TRBJ2-1	NA	TRBD2
CASRRSSGMPTDTQYF	TGCGCCAGCAGGCGGTCTAGCGGGATGCCCACAGATACGCAGTATTTT	TRBV5-1	TRBJ2-3	once	TRBD2
CASSLVAGTGGSGYTF	TGTGCCAGCAGCCTCGTAGCCGGGACAGGGGGCTCTGGCTACACCTTC	TRBV14	TRBJ1-2	once	TRBD1
CSVGPSGSYEQYF	TGCAGCGTTGGCCCCAGCGGGAGTTACGAGCAGTACTTC	TRBV29-1	TRBJ2-7	NA	TRBD2
CASSFDQGTDTEAFF	TGCGCCAGCAGCTTCGACCAGGGAACCGACACTGAAGCTTTCTTT	TRBV5-1	TRBJ1-1	NA	NA
CASSFGTGNYGYTF	TGTGCCAGCAGCTTTGGGACAGGGAACTATGGCTACACCTTC	TRBV7-2	TRBJ1-2	NA	TRBD1
CASSSSVSGNTIYF	TGCGCCAGCAGCTCCTCCGTTTCTGGAAACACCATATATTTT	TRBV5-1	TRBJ1-3	NA	NA
CASSENRGSAYNSPLHF	TGTGCCAGCAGTGAGAATCGTGGGAGCGCCTATAATTCACCCCTCCACTTT	TRBV2	TRBJ1-6	NA	NA
CASSFRTGELFF	TGTGCCAGCAGCTTCCGCACCGGGGAGCTGTTTTTT	TRBV7-2	TRBJ2-2	NA	NA
CASSLQGTPIYGYTF	TGTGCCAGCAGCTTACAGGGTACTCCAATCTATGGCTACACCTTC	TRBV5-4	TRBJ1-2	NA	NA
CASSPLGGKGGNQPQHF	TGTGCCAGCAGTCCCCTGGGAGGGAAGGGGGGCAATCAGCCCCAGCATTTT	TRBV28	TRBJ1-5	NA	NA